This T cell receptor (beta chain) was documented in a study of shared T cell receptors in the human thymus. V was shortened by 1 base and J by 0 bases, with 18 bases between the two germline ends. The CDR3 is 18 amino acids. Germline CDR1 is SEHNR and CDR2 is FQNEAQ (reference sequence). This clone was seen a handful of times. Assay: immunoSEQ multiplex PCR; the TCRdb copy retains only in-frame clones and omits some. The sample has some 700,000 clones, 70% to 90% seen once. The same data also went into a second study, on human thymus T cells.

Material for sequencing was thymocytes. The chain links TRBV7-9 to TRBJ1-2, with D possibly TRBD1 on 6 matching bases. The sequence came from a girl under three years old with a congenital heart defect. The CDR3 nucleotides read TGTGCCAGCAGCTTAGTTCCGACAGGACGACTGTCTAACTATGGCTACACCTTC. Amino acid sequence: CASSLVPTGRLSNYGYTF.